This T cell receptor (beta chain) was retrieved from a study of T cells in Graves' hyperthyroidism and ophthalmopathy (dated by TCRdb to the late 2010s). With respect to the entire study: Peripheral blood was collected at initial diagnosis, before any treatment. An independent validation cohort of under 20 hyperthyroidism patients and about 15 patients who later progressed to ophthalmopathy tested prospective prediction of ophthalmopathy. The study also compared thyroid tissue and blood T-cell repertoires from 6 or 7 Graves' hyperthyroidism patients. TCR Vbeta CDR3 sequencing of roughly 140 peripheral blood samples (under 45 ophthalmopathy, 75 or so hyperthyroidism and around 17 progressor patients) is reported in the paper. To identify TCR V-J signatures that set the groups apart, the researchers used a discovery cohort of about a hundred patients, made up of roughly 45 with Graves' ophthalmopathy and around 58 with stable Graves' hyperthyroidism. The 100 discovery patients were randomly divided into training and test sets at a 7:3 ratio. After sampling, hyperthyroidism patients received methimazole starting at 30 mg daily, and ophthalmopathy patients received high-dose intravenous methylprednisolone.

Spanning cysteine to phenylalanine, the CDR3 consists of 19 amino acids. Only CDR3 DNA is held: 57 bases, read in frame from base 1. CDR1 MNHNS and CDR2 SASEGT are derived from the germline V gene. Trimming takes 7 bases off V and 5 bases off J; junction bases not matched to a gene: 20. The TCR beta CDR3 regions were amplified from RNA transcripts. For the first round of RT-PCR on the TCR CDR3, the HTBI primer set was used together with the Qiagen OneStep RT-PCR kit. Libraries were constructed in a second round of multiplex PCR, after which size selection and purification were carried out. Paired-end sequencing of the libraries was performed with 100 bp reads on an Illumina HiSeq2000. As for how the authors treated the data: Raw data were processed with SOAPnuke, discarding reads with adapters, uncalled bases, mean Phred below 15, or no exact constant-primer or identifier match. High-quality paired reads were merged using COPE v1.2.5, and each unique nucleotide sequence was defined as a clonotype. Clonotypes were aligned to IMGT TRBV, TRBD and TRBJ reference segments using MiTCR v1.1. Analysis was restricted to V-J combinations with a frequency above 0.0001, which covered over 98% of repertoires. A TCS score was defined as the ratio between F50 (clonal expansion) and ExV (chaos), using BLOSUM62-based TCRdist between CDR3 peptides within each V-J. Welch's t-statistics and random forest reduced roughly 530 V-J features to about 13, which were used in a naive Bayes classifier (R e1071). TCRdb reanalyzed the raw reads on its own, using fastp at Q25 for trimming and MiXCR for clone calling, and kept in-frame beta chains. Merged by CDR3 protein, the rows form single entries marked with the most common genes and DNA. V and J calls and clone size were set by TCRdb, not the authors. In all, the sample holds roughly 420,000 distinct CDR3 sequences, and more than 15% of those were seen once. Less than 15% of the sample is in the top ten clones.

Stable Graves' hyperthyroidism was defined as no progression to ophthalmopathy during 18 months of follow-up. The hyperthyroidism patients were between 18 and 65 years old and newly diagnosed, with a disease duration of less than 2 months. Patients with uncontrolled infections, other autoimmune diseases, pregnancy or lactation were excluded. Diagnoses were based on clinical symptoms, serum thyroxine and TRAb, thyroid ultrasound and orbital computed tomography. Ficoll-Paque density gradient centrifugation was used to isolate PBMCs from about 10 ml of fresh peripheral blood. Trizol reagent was used to extract total RNA, and RNA quality was then checked on an Agilent 2100 Bioanalyzer. Beyond this particular receptor, the publication reports: Most expanded thyroid clonotypes (frequency above 0.001) were also detected in blood, a finding suggesting that blood repertoires may reflect thyroid immune responses. In cross-validation, a model built on a 13 V-J signature told ophthalmopathy apart from stable hyperthyroidism with 85% to 90% sensitivity and about 81% specificity, and in testing the same model reached 80%/75%. No statistical method was used to fix the sample size in advance, and group allocation was not hidden from the investigators. In validation, progression to ophthalmopathy was predicted by the model with around 71% sensitivity and around 75% specificity, a median of 6.5 months before onset.

At least ten counts were recorded for this clonotype. What antigen it recognizes has not been identified. Per-base qualities were not stored, and no clone one base away is much larger. The receptor chain draws on TRBV6-1 and TRBJ2-5; the junction holds 12 bases that match TRBD2. Sequences were obtained from blood. This receptor was taken from a woman between 18 and 30 years old with Graves' hyperthyroidism. The DNA sequence reads TGTGCCAGCAATCAACTAGCGGGGGGCCCCCGGCCACGTTATGAGACCCAGTACTTC. Its translation is CASNQLAGGPRPRYETQYF.